The 8 T cell receptor beta chains listed next were all sequenced from one sample in a study of metastatic and nonmetastatic thyroid tumors. Thyroid surgery took place with no prior treatment in any patient. TCRdb re-clonotyped the PCR reads via MiXCR. There are about 40,000 clones in the sample; approximately 17% occur only once, and approximately 15% lies in the top ten. Source material: tumor tissue. These TCRs come from a female donor with papillary thyroid cancer or a benign thyroid nodule (not recorded which). Some clones in this sample may be carry-over from other donors' samples.

As concerns this clone: Other nucleotide sequences from this sample produce the same CDR3. The J gene is TRBJ1-1, the V gene TRBV3-1, with 8 bases identical to TRBD1. Trimming cost V 4 bases and J 6 bases; bases outside gene matches: 10. The CDR3 is 15 residues long. Per germline, CDR1 LGHDT and CDR2 YNNKEL (reference sequence). The CDR3 loop is CASSPRRTGGSEAFF. The CDR3 bases are TGTGCCAGCAGCCCCCGGCGTACAGGGGGTTCTGAAGCTTTCTTT.

In its sample, this clone was seen a few times. V gene TRBV6-1 combines with J gene TRBJ1-2; D uncertain. CDR3 length equals 15 residues. Per germline, CDR1 MNHNS and CDR2 SASEGT. V shed 0 bases and J shed 4 bases, with 12 bases lying between them. This chain's CDR3 is CASSEAGSLSYGYTF. The CDR3 DNA follows: TGTGCCAGCAGTGAAGCAGGGAGTCTATCCTATGGCTACACCTTC.

CDR3 residues: CASSDTSGSSYNEQFF. CDR3 DNA: TGTGCCAGCAGTGACACTAGCGGGAGCTCCTACAATGAGCAGTTCTTC. J is TRBJ2-1 and V is TRBV6-4, with 11 bases that match TRBD2. V dropped 2 bases and J dropped 0; count of bases not matched to a gene: 0. This CDR3 is built from 16 residues. In germline, CDR1 is MRHNA, CDR2 SNTAGT.

V and J are TRBV4-2 and TRBJ2-1, with 11 bases matching TRBD2. Germline V CDR1 and CDR2: LGHNA, YNFKEQ. J gave up 15 bases and V 1 base, and 8 bases lay outside the gene matches. This CDR3 has 14 amino acids. CDR3 DNA sequence: TGTGCCAGCAGCCAAGGAGGTAGCGGGGGGGCGGGGTTCTTC. The encoded protein is CASSQGGSGGAGFF.

In its sample, this clone was seen many times. The CDR3 nucleotides are TGTGCCAGCAGTTTAGGGACAGGGGTTTCACCCCTCCACTTT. Translated: CASSLGTGVSPLHF. The chain couples TRBV12-3 or TRBV12-4 to TRBJ1-6; 9 nucleotides agree with TRBD1. This CDR3 is 14 amino acids long. The J segment lost 9 bases and the V segment lost 1 base, leaving 1 base of the junction unmatched.

This clone counts as medium-sized. This chain links TRBV6-1 with TRBJ2-1, with D maybe TRBD2 (6 bases). The V end lost 7 bases, the J end lost 8 bases, and 15 bases lay between the germline ends. The CDR3 sequence is 13 residues long. From germline, CDR1 is MNHNS and CDR2 SASEGT. The CDR3 is CASTSRWGDEQFF. CDR3 in DNA: TGTGCCAGCACATCTCGTTGGGGGGATGAGCAGTTCTTC.

This clone was found many times. In DNA form, the CDR3 reads TGCAGTGCTAGAGACTTTGGGAACCCTGGGCCCTATAATTCACCCCTCCACTTT. It is translated as CSARDFGNPGPYNSPLHF. The chain carries TRBV20-1 and TRBJ1-6; D not resolved. CDR3 length: 18 residues. V was shortened by 0 bases and J by 2 bases, with 17 bases between the two germline ends. Germline V gene sequence: CDR1 DFQATT, CDR2 SNEGSKA (reference sequence).

Points on this clone: A junction end diverges from the germline sequence, so it may reflect a read error. The gene calls are TRBV25-1 and TRBJ2-3; D is unclear. This CDR3 has 11 amino acids. The V gene's germline CDR1 is MGHDK and CDR2 SYGVNS. The CDR3 DNA reads TGTGCCAGCAGTGAAAGAGATACGCATTATTTT. Translating gives CASSERDTHYF.